This T cell receptor (beta chain) stems from a study of OX40 agonist ivuxolimab in advanced cancers. Sequencing used immunoSEQ multiplex PCR; TCRdb keeps in-frame clones, though not all of them. The data contain under 60,000 clones, around 90% of them seen just once; the ten biggest clones take up 5.4%. The CDR3 loop spans 16 amino acids. V shed 10 bases and J shed 2 bases, with 24 bases lying between them. CDR1 MNHNY and CDR2 SVGAGI come from the germline V gene (reference sequence). The source of this sequence is an adult with an advanced solid tumor such as melanoma, head and neck, liver or kidney cancer. The source was CD4+ or CD8+ T cells sorted from blood, collected in a trial of the OX40 agonist ivuxolimab. The chain carries TRBV6-6 and TRBJ2-7; the D gene is possibly TRBD1 (6 bases). The CDR3 loop is CATPFDSGTSAYEQYF. In DNA, the CDR3 is TGTGCCACCCCTTTTGATTCCGGGACAAGCGCCTACGAGCAGTACTTC.